One sample yielded the 15 T cell receptor beta chains listed below, sequenced in a study of CD8+ T cells in alopecia areata. Sample treatment: oral pan-JAK inhibitor, 5-10 mg twice daily. The sequencing template was cDNA reverse transcribed from extracted RNA. Profiled with immunoSEQ multiplex PCR; TCRdb holds only in-frame clones, not every one. Here the sample spans about 110,000 clones, 45% to 65% being singletons. This sample comprised CD4+ T cells sorted from blood, obtained at week 24, from a patient treated with tofacitinib. The receptors here all came from a human donor with alopecia areata.

This clone occurred a few times. The chain recombines TRBV6-6 with TRBJ2-3, with D perhaps TRBD1 (5 bases). Germline loops: CDR1 MNHNY, CDR2 SVGAGI (reference sequence). V lost 7 bases to trimming and J lost 0 bases, with 17 bases between them. There are 16 residues in the CDR3. This chain's CDR3 is CASTPDRFPSTDTQYF. CDR3 nucleotide sequence: TGTGCCAGCACCCCAGACAGATTTCCTAGCACAGATACGCAGTATTTT.

J is TRBJ2-4 and V is TRBV7-2; a possible D gene is TRBD1 (5 bases). Germline CDR1 and CDR2: SGHTA and FQGNSA. Trimming left V 5 bases short and J 8 bases short, with 10 bases between. CDR3 length: 12 amino acids. The CDR3 nucleotides read TGTGCCAGCAGCCAACAAGGGGACATTCAGTACTTC. This sequence encodes CASSQQGDIQYF.

Notes on this clone: Its ends do not fully match the called genes, so a read error is possible. The V gene is TRBV7-7, the J gene TRBJ2-2; TRBD1 matches at 9 bases. CDR1 and CDR2 (germline): SSHAT, FNYEAQ (reference sequence). The CDR3 loop spans 15 amino acids. This chain's CDR3 is CASSPQGAGTGELFF. DNA of the CDR3: TGTGCTAGCAGCCCACAGGGGGCTGGCACCGGGGAGCTGTTTTTT.

The V call is TRBV2, the J call TRBJ1-1; D is perhaps TRBD1 (5 bases). Trimming pared 8 bases from V and 5 bases from J, leaving 15 bases between. The germline gives CDR1 SNHLY, CDR2 FYNNEI. The CDR3 has 13 residues. The CDR3 reads CASLKGEDTEAFF. For the CDR3, the DNA is TGTGCCAGCTTAAAAGGGGAAGATACTGAAGCTTTCTTT.

J is TRBJ1-2 and V is TRBV29-1, with 9 bases lining up with TRBD1. CDR3 length equals 12 residues. The J segment lost 7 bases and the V segment lost 7 bases, leaving 7 bases of the junction unmatched. Germline CDR1 is SQVTM and CDR2 is ANQGSEA. This CDR3 is CSGIQGAGGYTF. CDR3 DNA sequence: TGCAGCGGCATACAGGGGGCTGGTGGCTACACCTTC.

This clone was picked up one time. This chain connects TRBV18 to TRBJ1-1; D gene uncertain. Germline V gives CDR1 KGHSH, CDR2 LQKENI. This CDR3 region has 13 residues. V was clipped by 0 bases and J by 2 bases, with 4 bases between them. The CDR3 region is CASSPPGNTEAFF. The CDR3, as DNA: TGTGCCAGCTCACCACCGGGCAACACTGAAGCTTTCTTT.

Only a few counts were recorded for this clone. This chain links TRBV30 with TRBJ1-6, with D possibly being TRBD1 (5 bases). Trimming took off 2 bases at V and 9 bases at J, with 11 bases between the two ends. This CDR3 has 13 residues. CDR1 is GTSNPN and CDR2 is SVGIG in the germline V gene (reference sequence). The CDR3: CAWSRGTSSPLHF. The CDR3 coding sequence is TGTGCCTGGAGTAGGGGAACGAGTTCACCCCTCCACTTT.

The chain has TRBV5-1 and TRBJ1-1, with D possibly being TRBD1 (6 bases). This CDR3 is 14 amino acids long. CDR1 is SGHRS, CDR2 YFSETQ, per germline. V was cut by 2 bases and J by 1 base, with 9 bases left in between. The CDR3 DNA follows: TGCGCCAGCAGCTTCAACAGGGAGAACACTGAAGCTTTCTTT. Residues: CASSFNRENTEAFF.

This clone has only a few counts. V and J are TRBV5-4 and TRBJ1-2, with D unresolved. The CDR3 covers 13 residues. Trimming pared 4 bases from V and 0 bases from J, leaving 7 bases between. Looked up from germline, CDR1 is SGHNT and CDR2 is YYREEE (reference sequence). The CDR3 loop reads CASSGLANYGYTF. CDR3 coding DNA: TGTGCCAGCAGCGGATTAGCTAACTATGGCTACACCTTC. The full variable domain, its missing parts supplied by reference TRBV5-4 and TRBJ1-2, is ETGVTQSPTHLIKTRGQQVTLRCSSQSGHNTVSWYQQALGQGPQFIFQYYREEENGRGNFPPRFSGLQFPNYSSELNVNALELDDSALYLCASSGLANYGYTFGSGTRLTVV.

The chain joins TRBV30 to TRBJ2-5; the D call may be TRBD1 or TRBD2 (5 bases each). Germline V gene sequence: CDR1 GTSNPN, CDR2 SVGIG (reference sequence). V shed 5 bases and J shed 3 bases, with 19 bases lying between them. The CDR3 is made up of 15 amino acids. CDR3 in DNA: TGTGCCTGGCGACCCCCGGGGCTTCCTAAAGAGACCCAGTACTTC. Translating it yields CAWRPPGLPKETQYF.

This clone showed up just a few times. The CDR3 loop reads CASSLGTRGELFF. The CDR3 DNA is TGTGCCAGCAGTTTAGGGACACGCGGGGAGCTGTTTTTT. The V call is TRBV27, the J call TRBJ2-2; D might be TRBD1 (6 bases). Trimming removed 2 bases from V and 7 bases from J, with 8 bases in between. This CDR3 region has 13 residues. Germline CDR1 MNHEY, CDR2 SMNVEV (reference sequence).

The chain employs TRBV4-3 and TRBJ2-3; possibly TRBD1 for D (5 bases). With 0 bases removed from V and 3 bases from J, the gap between germline ends came to 13 bases. The CDR3 extends over 16 amino acids. CDR1 is LGHNA, CDR2 YSLEER, per germline. This CDR3 is CASSQDWGRATDTQYF. In nucleotides, the CDR3 is TGCGCCAGCAGCCAAGATTGGGGCAGGGCGACAGATACGCAGTATTTT.

This clone was seen a single time. The chain joins TRBV4-2 to TRBJ2-5, with D maybe TRBD1 (6 bases). CDR3 size: 16 residues. CDR1 and CDR2 from the germline V gene are LGHNA and YNFKEQ. Trimming took 1 base from V and 0 from J, leaving 12 bases between them. DNA for the CDR3: TGTGCCAGCAGCCAAGCCTCGGGACAATACCAAGAGACCCAGTACTTC. This codes for CASSQASGQYQETQYF.

The chain couples TRBV4-3 to TRBJ2-7, with D possibly being TRBD1 (5 bases). CDR1 is LGHNA, CDR2 YSLEER, per germline. The CDR3 has 14 amino acids. With 5 bases removed from V and 7 bases from J, the gap between germline ends came to 18 bases. The chain's CDR3 is CASSREVAKGEQYF. The CDR3 DNA sequence: TGCGCCAGCAGCAGGGAAGTCGCTAAGGGGGAGCAGTACTTC.

The rearrangement links TRBV9 to TRBJ2-3; D not resolved. Germline V gene sequence: CDR1 SGDLS, CDR2 YYNGEE. Trimming took off 4 bases at V and 2 bases at J, with 8 bases between the two ends. The CDR3 has 13 residues. CDR3 bases: TGTGCCAGCAGCACAACCCCCACAGATACGCAGTATTTT. This gives the protein CASSTTPTDTQYF.